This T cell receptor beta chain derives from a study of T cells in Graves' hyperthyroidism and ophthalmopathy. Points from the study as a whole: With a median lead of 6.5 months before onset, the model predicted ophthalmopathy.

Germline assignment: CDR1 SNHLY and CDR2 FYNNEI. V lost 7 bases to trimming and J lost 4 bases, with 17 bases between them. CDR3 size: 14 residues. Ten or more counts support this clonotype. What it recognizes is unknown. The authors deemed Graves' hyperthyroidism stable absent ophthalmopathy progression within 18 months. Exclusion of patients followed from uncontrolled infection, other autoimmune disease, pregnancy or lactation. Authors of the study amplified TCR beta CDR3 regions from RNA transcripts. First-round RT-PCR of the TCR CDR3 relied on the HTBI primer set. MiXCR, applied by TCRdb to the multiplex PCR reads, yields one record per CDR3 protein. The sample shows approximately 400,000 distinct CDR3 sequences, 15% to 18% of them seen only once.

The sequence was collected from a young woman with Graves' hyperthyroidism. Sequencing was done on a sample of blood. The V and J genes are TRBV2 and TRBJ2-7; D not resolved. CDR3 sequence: CASNSPPSPYEQYF. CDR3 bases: TGTGCCAGCAACAGTCCACCCTCCCCTTACGAGCAGTACTTC.